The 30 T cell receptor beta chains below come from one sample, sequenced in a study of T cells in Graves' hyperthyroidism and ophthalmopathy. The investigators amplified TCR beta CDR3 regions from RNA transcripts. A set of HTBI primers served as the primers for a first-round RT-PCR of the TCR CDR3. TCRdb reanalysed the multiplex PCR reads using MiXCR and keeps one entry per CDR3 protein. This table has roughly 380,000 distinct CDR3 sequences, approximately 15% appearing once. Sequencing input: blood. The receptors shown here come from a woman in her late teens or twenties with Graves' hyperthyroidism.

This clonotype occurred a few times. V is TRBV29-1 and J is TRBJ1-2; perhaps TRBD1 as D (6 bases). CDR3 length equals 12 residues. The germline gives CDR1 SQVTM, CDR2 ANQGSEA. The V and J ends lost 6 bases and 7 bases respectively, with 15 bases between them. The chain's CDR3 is CSVHPGVGGYTF. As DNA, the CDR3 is TGCAGCGTCCACCCAGGGGTTGGTGGCTACACCTTC. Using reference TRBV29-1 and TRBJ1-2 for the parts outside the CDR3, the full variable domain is SAVISQKPSRDICQRGTSLTIQCQVDSQVTMMFWYRQQPGQSLTLIATANQGSEATYESGFVIDKFPISRPNLTFSTLTVSNMSPEDSSIYLCSVHPGVGGYTFGSGTRLTVV.

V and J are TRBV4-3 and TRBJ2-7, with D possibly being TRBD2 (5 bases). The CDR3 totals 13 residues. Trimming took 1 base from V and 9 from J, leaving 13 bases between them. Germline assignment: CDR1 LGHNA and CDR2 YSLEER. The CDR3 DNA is TGCGCCAGCAGCCAAGCTATGGACCGGGGGCAGTACTTC. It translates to CASSQAMDRGQYF.

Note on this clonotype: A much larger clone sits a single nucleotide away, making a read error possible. Written as DNA, the CDR3 is TGTACCAGCAGCCAAGGGTCGGACACCGGGGAGCTGTTTTTT. Translated, it gives CTSSQGSDTGELFF. The V call is TRBV3-1, the J call TRBJ2-2; D remains unclear. Germline loops: CDR1 LGHDT, CDR2 YNNKEL (reference sequence). The CDR3 extends over 14 amino acids. The whole variable domain, remainder taken from reference TRBV3-1 and TRBJ2-2, is DTAVSQTPKYLVTQMGNDKSIKCEQNLGHDTMYWYKQDSKKFLKIMFSYNNKELIINETVPNRFSPKSPDKAHLNLHINSLELGDSAVYFCTSSQGSDTGELFFGEGSRLTVL.

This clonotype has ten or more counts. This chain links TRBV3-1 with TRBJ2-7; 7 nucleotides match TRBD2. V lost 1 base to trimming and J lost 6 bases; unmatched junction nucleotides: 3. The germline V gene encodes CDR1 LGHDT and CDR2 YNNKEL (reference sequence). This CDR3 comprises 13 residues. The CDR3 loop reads CASSQGTSSEQYF. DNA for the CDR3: TGTGCCAGCAGCCAAGGGACTAGTTCCGAGCAGTACTTC.

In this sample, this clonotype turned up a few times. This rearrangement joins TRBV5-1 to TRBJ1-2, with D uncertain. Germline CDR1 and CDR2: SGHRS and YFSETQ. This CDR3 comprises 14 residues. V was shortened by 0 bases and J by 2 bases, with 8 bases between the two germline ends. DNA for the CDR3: TGCGCCAGCAGCTTGGAGCGACGGAACTATGGCTACACCTTC. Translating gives CASSLERRNYGYTF.

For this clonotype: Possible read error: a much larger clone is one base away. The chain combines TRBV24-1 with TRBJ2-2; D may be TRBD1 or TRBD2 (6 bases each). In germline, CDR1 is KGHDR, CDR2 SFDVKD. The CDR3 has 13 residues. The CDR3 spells CATGDPGGRELFF. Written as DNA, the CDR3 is TGTGCCACCGGTGACCCTGGGGGGCGGGAGCTGTTTTTT.

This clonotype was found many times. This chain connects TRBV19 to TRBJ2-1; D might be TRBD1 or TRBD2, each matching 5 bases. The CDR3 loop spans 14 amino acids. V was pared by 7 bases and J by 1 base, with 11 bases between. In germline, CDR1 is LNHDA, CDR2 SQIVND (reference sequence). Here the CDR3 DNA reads TGTGCCAGTAAACGGGGACCTTCCTACAATGAGCAGTTCTTC. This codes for CASKRGPSYNEQFF.

CDR3 nucleotide sequence: TGCAGCGTTGCGGCGGTTACGCCTGGAAACACCATATATTTT. This sequence encodes CSVAAVTPGNTIYF. The gene calls are TRBV29-1 and TRBJ1-3; no clear D. CDR1 SQVTM and CDR2 ANQGSEA come from the germline V gene. Trimming shortened V by 4 bases and J by 2 bases, and 12 bases separated the two germline ends. The CDR3 is 14 amino acids. Full variable domain (missing parts from reference TRBV29-1 and TRBJ1-3): SAVISQKPSRDICQRGTSLTIQCQVDSQVTMMFWYRQQPGQSLTLIATANQGSEATYESGFVIDKFPISRPNLTFSTLTVSNMSPEDSSIYLCSVAAVTPGNTIYFGEGSWLTVV.

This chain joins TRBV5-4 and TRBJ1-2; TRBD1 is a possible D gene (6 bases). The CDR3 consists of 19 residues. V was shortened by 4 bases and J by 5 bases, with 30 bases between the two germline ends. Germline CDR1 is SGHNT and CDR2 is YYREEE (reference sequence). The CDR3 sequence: CASSPKEQGPTPSAYGYTF. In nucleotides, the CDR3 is TGTGCCAGCAGCCCAAAAGAGCAGGGGCCTACCCCTTCCGCTTATGGCTACACCTTC. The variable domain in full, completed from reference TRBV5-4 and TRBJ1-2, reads ETGVTQSPTHLIKTRGQQVTLRCSSQSGHNTVSWYQQALGQGPQFIFQYYREEENGRGNFPPRFSGLQFPNYSSELNVNALELDDSALYLCASSPKEQGPTPSAYGYTFGSGTRLTVV.

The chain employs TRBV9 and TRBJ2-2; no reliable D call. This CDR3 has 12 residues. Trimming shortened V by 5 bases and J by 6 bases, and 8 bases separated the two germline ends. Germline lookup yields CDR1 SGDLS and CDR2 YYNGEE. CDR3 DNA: TGTGCCAGCAGGGACGTTTCCGGGGAGCTGTTTTTT. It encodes CASRDVSGELFF.

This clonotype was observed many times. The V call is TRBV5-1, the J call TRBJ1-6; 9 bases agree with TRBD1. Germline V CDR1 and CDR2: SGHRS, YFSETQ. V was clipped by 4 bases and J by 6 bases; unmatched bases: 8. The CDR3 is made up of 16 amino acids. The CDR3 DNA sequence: TGCGCCAGCAGCCGCACAGGGGGCGCCGTTAATTCACCCCTCCACTTT. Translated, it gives CASSRTGGAVNSPLHF.

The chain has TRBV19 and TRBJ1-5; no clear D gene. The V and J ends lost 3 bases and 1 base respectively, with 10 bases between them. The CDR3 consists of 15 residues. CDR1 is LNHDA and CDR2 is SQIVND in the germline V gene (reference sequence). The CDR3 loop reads CASSIYGGSNQPQHF. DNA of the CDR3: TGTGCCAGTAGTATTTACGGAGGAAGCAATCAGCCCCAGCATTTT.

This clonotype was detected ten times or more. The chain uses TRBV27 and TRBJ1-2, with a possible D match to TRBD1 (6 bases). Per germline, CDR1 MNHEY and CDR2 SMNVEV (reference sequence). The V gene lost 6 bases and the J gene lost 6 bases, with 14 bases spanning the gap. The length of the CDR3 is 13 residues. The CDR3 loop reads CASRDREHHGYTF. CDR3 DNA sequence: TGTGCCAGCAGGGACAGAGAACATCATGGCTACACCTTC.

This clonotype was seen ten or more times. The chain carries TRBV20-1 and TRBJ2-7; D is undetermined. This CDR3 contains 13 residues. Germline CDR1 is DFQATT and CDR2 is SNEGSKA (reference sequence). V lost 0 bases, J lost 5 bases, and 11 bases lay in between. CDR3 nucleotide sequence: TGCAGTGCTAGAGATGCCTCAGACAACGAGCAGTACTTC. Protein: CSARDASDNEQYF.

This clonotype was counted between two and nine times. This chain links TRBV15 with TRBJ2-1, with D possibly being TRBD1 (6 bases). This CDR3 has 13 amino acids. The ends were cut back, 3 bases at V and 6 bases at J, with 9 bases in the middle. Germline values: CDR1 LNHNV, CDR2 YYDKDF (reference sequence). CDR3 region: CATSSGRGNEQFF. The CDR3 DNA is TGTGCCACCAGCAGCGGCAGGGGCAATGAGCAGTTCTTC. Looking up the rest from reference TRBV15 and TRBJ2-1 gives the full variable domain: DAMVIQNPRYQVTQFGKPVTLSCSQTLNHNVMYWYQQKSSQAPKLLFHYYDKDFNNEADTPDNFQSRRPNTSFCFLDIRSPGLGDTAMYLCATSSGRGNEQFFGPGTRLTVL.

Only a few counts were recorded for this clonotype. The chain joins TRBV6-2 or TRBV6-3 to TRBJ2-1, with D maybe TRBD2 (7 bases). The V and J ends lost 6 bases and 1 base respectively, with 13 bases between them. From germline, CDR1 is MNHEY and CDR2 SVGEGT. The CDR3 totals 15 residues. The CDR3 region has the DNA TGTGCCAGCAGGGGGAGGGGGGGGTCCTACAATGAGCAGTTCTTC. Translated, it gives CASRGRGGSYNEQFF.

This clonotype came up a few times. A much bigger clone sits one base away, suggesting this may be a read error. DNA of the CDR3: TGTGCCAGCAGTTACTCGCCCAGGGGGGCTGAAGCTTCCTTT. Encoded protein: CASSYSPRGAEASF. The chain links TRBV6-5 to TRBJ1-1, with TRBD1 matching 7 bases. CDR1 and CDR2 from the germline V gene are MNHEY and SVGAGI. The CDR3 sequence is 14 residues long.

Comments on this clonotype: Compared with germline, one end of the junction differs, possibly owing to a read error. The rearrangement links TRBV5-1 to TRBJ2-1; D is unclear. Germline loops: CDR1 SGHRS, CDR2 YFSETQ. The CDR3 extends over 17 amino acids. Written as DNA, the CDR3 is TGCGCCAGCAGCTTGGTGGCTGCGACCTCTCCCTACAATAAGCAGTTCTTC. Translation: CASSLVAATSPYNKQFF.

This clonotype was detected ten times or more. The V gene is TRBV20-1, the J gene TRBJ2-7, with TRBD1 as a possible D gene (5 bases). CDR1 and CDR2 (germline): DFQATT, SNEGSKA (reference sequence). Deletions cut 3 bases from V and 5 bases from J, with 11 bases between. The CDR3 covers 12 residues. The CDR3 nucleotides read TGCAGTGCTAGGCGTCAGGGCGACGAGCAGTACTTC. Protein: CSARRQGDEQYF.

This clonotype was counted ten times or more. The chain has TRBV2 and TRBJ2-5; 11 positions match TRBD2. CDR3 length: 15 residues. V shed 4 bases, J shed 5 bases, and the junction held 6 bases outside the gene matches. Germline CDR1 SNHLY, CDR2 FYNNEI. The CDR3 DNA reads TGTGCCAGCAGTGGGGAACTAGCGGGAGTTGAGACCCAGTACTTC. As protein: CASSGELAGVETQYF.

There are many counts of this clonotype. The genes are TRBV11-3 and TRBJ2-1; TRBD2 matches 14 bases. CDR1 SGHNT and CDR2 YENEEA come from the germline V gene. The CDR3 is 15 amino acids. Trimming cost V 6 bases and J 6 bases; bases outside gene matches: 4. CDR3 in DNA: TGTGCCAGCAGTTTGGGGACTAGCGGGAGCAATGAGCAGTTCTTC. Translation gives CASSLGTSGSNEQFF.

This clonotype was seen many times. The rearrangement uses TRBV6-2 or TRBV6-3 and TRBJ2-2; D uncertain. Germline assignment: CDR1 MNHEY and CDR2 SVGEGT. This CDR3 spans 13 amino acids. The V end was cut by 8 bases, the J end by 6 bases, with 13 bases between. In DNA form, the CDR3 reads TGTGCCAGCCTCTTAGCACGCCCCGGGGAGCTGTTTTTT. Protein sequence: CASLLARPGELFF.

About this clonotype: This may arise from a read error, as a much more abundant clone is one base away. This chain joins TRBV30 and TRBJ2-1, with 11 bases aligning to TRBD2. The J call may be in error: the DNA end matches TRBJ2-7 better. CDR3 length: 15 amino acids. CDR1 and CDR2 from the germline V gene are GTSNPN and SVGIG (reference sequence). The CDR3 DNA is TGTGCCTGGATTCTTAGCGGGAGGGATTACAATGAGCAGTACTTC. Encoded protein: CAWILSGRDYNEQYF.

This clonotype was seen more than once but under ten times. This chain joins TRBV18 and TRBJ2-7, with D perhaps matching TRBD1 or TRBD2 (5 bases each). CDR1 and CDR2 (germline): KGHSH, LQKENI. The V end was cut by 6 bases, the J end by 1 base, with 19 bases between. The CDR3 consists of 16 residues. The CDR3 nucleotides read TGTGCCAGCTCTTCCGGGACCCCCTGGAGTTCCTACGAGCAGTACTTC. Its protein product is CASSSGTPWSSYEQYF.

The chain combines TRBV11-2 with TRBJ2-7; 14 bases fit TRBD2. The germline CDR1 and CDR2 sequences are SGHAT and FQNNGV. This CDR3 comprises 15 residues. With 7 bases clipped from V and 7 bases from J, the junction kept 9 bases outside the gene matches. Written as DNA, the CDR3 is TGTGCCAGCACCCCGGGACTAGCGGGAGTGGGGGAGCAGTACTTC. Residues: CASTPGLAGVGEQYF.

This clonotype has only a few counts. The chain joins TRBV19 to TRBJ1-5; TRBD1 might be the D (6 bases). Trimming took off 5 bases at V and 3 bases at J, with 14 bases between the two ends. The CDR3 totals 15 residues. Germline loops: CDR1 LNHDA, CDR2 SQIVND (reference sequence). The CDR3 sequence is CASSPGVLPNQPQHF. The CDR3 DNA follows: TGTGCCAGTAGTCCAGGGGTCCTTCCCAATCAGCCCCAGCATTTT.

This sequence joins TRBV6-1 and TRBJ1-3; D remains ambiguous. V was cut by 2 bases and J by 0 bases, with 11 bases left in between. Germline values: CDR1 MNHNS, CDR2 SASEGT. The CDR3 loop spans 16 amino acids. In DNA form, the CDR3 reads TGTGCCAGCAGTGAAACCCGACCGACCTCTGGAAACACCATATATTTT. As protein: CASSETRPTSGNTIYF.

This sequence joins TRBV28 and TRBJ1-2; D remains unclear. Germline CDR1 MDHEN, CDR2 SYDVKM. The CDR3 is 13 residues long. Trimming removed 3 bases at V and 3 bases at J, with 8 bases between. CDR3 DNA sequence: TGTGCCAGCAGTTTTGGTGCCTACTATGGCTACACCTTC. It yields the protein CASSFGAYYGYTF.

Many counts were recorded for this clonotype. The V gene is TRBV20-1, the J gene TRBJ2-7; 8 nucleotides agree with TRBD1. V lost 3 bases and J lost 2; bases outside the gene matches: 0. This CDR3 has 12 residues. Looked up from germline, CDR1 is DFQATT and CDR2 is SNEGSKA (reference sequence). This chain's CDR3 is CSARTGAYEQYF. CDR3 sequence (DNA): TGCAGTGCTAGGACAGGGGCCTACGAGCAGTACTTC.

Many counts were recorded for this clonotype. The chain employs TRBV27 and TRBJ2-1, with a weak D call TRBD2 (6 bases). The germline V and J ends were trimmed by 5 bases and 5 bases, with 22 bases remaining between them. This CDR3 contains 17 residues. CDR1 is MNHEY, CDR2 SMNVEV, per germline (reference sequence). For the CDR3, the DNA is TGTGCCAGCAGTATCCTGCGTTTTCGGGAGAAGAACAATGAGCAGTTCTTC. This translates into CASSILRFREKNNEQFF.